Following are 26 T cell receptor beta chains from one sample sequenced in a study of early T cells in non-severe SARS-CoV-2 infection (dated by TCRdb to about 2021). Preparation of the library involved 5' RACE. Sequencing was performed on a NextSeq 500. Starting from the raw public reads, TCRdb applied fastp trimming at Q25, assembled clones with MiXCR and retained in-frame beta chains. CDR3 protein sequences are deduplicated, and each keeps its most common genes and DNA. The table for this sample lists some 77,000 distinct CDR3 sequences; 8.5% to 10% of them were counted only once. Together, the top ten hold approximately 5% of the sample. Sequencing input: whole blood. These receptor sequences come from an adult who was a healthcare worker with PCR-confirmed SARS-CoV-2 infection or an uninfected control (not recorded which).

This clonotype was seen at least ten times. The gene calls are TRBV6-1 and TRBJ1-1; TRBD1 matches at 10 bases. This CDR3 spans 13 amino acids. CDR1 is MNHNS and CDR2 is SASEGT in the germline V gene. Losses at the gene ends were 6 bases for V and 11 bases for J; bases not matched to a gene: 9. The CDR3 DNA is TGTGCCAGCAGGCCCGAACGGGGACAGGGGGCTTTCTTT. Translated: CASRPERGQGAFF.

V and J are TRBV18 and TRBJ2-7; D gene uncertain. The CDR3 spans 12 residues. CDR1 is KGHSH and CDR2 is LQKENI in the germline V gene. V lost 5 bases, J lost 3 bases, and 8 bases lay in between. The CDR3 region has the DNA TGTGCCAGCTCATCTTCCGACTACGAGCAGTACTTC. This codes for CASSSSDYEQYF.

This clonotype was found many times. This sequence joins TRBV29-1 and TRBJ2-3, with 10 bases fitting TRBD2. J gave up 2 bases and V 4 bases, and 3 bases lay outside the gene matches. CDR3 size: 14 residues. Germline V lookup: CDR1 SQVTM, CDR2 ANQGSEA. CDR3 sequence reads: CSVASGGNTDTQYF. The CDR3 bases are TGCAGCGTTGCTAGCGGGGGAAACACAGATACGCAGTATTTT.

This clonotype has more than one count but fewer than ten. This chain connects TRBV4-1 to TRBJ2-7; 8 bases line up with TRBD2. CDR3 length: 16 amino acids. Germline values: CDR1 MGHRA, CDR2 YSYEKL. Losses at the gene ends were 1 base for V and 5 bases for J; bases not matched to a gene: 10. This CDR3 reads CASSQGLAGSRHEQYF. The CDR3 coding sequence is TGCGCCAGCAGCCAAGGGTTAGCGGGAAGTCGGCACGAGCAGTACTTC.

This clonotype was picked up many times. The chain combines TRBV7-9 with TRBJ2-2, with 8 bases that match TRBD2. The V gene end was trimmed by 1 base and the J gene end by 0 bases; junction bases not matched to a gene: 1. The CDR3 is made up of 16 amino acids. Germline V gene data show CDR1 as SEHNR and CDR2 as FQNEAQ (reference sequence). CDR3: CASSLVSGTNTGELFF. CDR3 DNA sequence: TGTGCCAGCAGCTTAGTTAGCGGGACGAACACCGGGGAGCTGTTTTTT.

The CDR3 here is CASSLWLDRRTEAFF. DNA of the CDR3: TGTGCCAGCAGCTTGTGGTTGGACAGACGCACTGAAGCTTTCTTT. The J gene is TRBJ1-1, the V gene TRBV5-4; weak D call: TRBD1 (6 bases). CDR1 is SGHNT, CDR2 YYREEE, per germline (reference sequence). V shed 1 base and J shed 4 bases, with 14 bases lying between them. CDR3 length equals 15 residues.

V and J are TRBV7-9 and TRBJ1-3; 8 bases are a match to TRBD1. V lost 5 bases to trimming and J lost 0 bases; unmatched junction nucleotides: 15. The CDR3 is made up of 19 amino acids. Germline V gene lookup returns CDR1 SEHNR and CDR2 FQNEAQ (reference sequence). CDR3 nucleotides: TGTGCCAGCAGCCCTGCGTTATACAGGGGGACTATCTCTGGAAACACCATATATTTT. Protein product: CASSPALYRGTISGNTIYF.

Many counts were recorded for this clonotype. This chain uses TRBV27 with TRBJ2-6; 9 nucleotides agree with TRBD1. Looked up from germline, CDR1 is MNHEY and CDR2 is SMNVEV (reference sequence). The V segment lost 5 bases and the J segment 1 base; nucleotides outside the gene matches: 3. The CDR3 is 16 residues long. The CDR3 coding sequence is TGTGCCAGCAGTCAGGACAGGGGTTCTGGGGCCAACGTCCTGACTTTC. It specifies CASSQDRGSGANVLTF.

The chain carries TRBV10-3 and TRBJ2-7; 12 bases fit TRBD2. This CDR3 is 15 amino acids long. CDR1 ENHRY and CDR2 SYGVKD come from the germline V gene. The junction had 6 bases not matched to a gene; V was cut back by 5 bases and J by 4 bases. The chain's CDR3 is CAISLETSGSYEQYF. CDR3 bases: TGTGCCATCAGTCTGGAGACTAGCGGGAGTTACGAGCAGTACTTC.

In this sample, this clonotype turned up a few times. The chain is built from TRBV5-6 and TRBJ2-7, with D perhaps TRBD1 (6 bases). The CDR3 runs 15 residues. The germline V gene has CDR1 SGHDT and CDR2 YYEEEE. V gave up 0 bases and J gave up 5 bases, with 15 bases separating them. The CDR3 loop is CASSLAPGESDEQYF. The CDR3 DNA follows: TGTGCCAGCAGCTTGGCCCCAGGGGAGAGTGACGAGCAGTACTTC.

This clonotype was seen more than once but under ten times. The chain has TRBV12-3 or TRBV12-4 and TRBJ2-3; 10 bases are shared with TRBD2. J gave up 5 bases and V 5 bases, and 10 bases lay outside the gene matches. The CDR3 runs 16 residues. The CDR3 region has the DNA TGTGCCAGCAGTACGGGACTAGCGAGCGTAGGAGATACGCAGTATTTT. It encodes CASSTGLASVGDTQYF.

The rearrangement links TRBV5-1 to TRBJ2-2; 9 bases line up with TRBD2. Germline V CDR1 and CDR2: SGHRS, YFSETQ. CDR3 length: 16 residues. J was trimmed by 2 bases and V by 5 bases; bases with no gene match: 7. CDR3 region: CASRGAGGLNTGELFF. In DNA, the CDR3 is TGCGCCAGCAGAGGAGCGGGAGGACTAAACACCGGGGAGCTGTTTTTT.

The rearrangement joins TRBV27 to TRBJ2-6; D may be TRBD1 or TRBD2 (5 bases each). The CDR3 is 15 amino acids. The germline CDR1 and CDR2 sequences are MNHEY and SMNVEV (reference sequence). V dropped 6 bases and J dropped 7 bases, with 16 bases sitting between them. CDR3 in amino acids: CASRPGTSAANVLTF. As DNA, the CDR3 is TGTGCCAGCAGACCCGGGACGTCTGCAGCCAACGTCCTGACTTTC.

This clonotype showed up just a few times. V usage is TRBV7-9 and J usage is TRBJ2-1; TRBD2 is a possible D gene (5 bases). Germline values: CDR1 SEHNR, CDR2 FQNEAQ (reference sequence). This CDR3 is built from 15 residues. V gave up 7 bases and J gave up 0 bases, with 13 bases separating them. Written as DNA, the CDR3 is TGTGCCAGCATTCGGGGTCTGAGCTCCTACAATGAGCAGTTCTTC. This codes for CASIRGLSSYNEQFF.

The chain joins TRBV28 to TRBJ1-2; 7 bases align to TRBD1. Per the germline V gene, CDR1 is MDHEN and CDR2 is SYDVKM. Trimming removed 3 bases from V and 3 bases from J; junction bases left unmatched: 10. The CDR3 covers 16 residues. The CDR3 protein is CASSFGGDRDYYGYTF. The CDR3 nucleotides read TGTGCCAGCAGTTTCGGGGGTGACAGGGATTACTATGGCTACACCTTC.

This clonotype was observed a handful of times. The chain joins TRBV10-3 to TRBJ2-7; TRBD1 matches at 7 bases. The V gene's germline CDR1 is ENHRY and CDR2 SYGVKD. V shed 5 bases and J 2 bases; nucleotides not matched to a gene: 6. CDR3 length equals 14 residues. The CDR3 nucleotides are TGTGCCATCAGTAGGGGACAGCCAACCTACGAGCAGTACTTC. This gives the protein CAISRGQPTYEQYF.

In this sample, this clonotype turned up many times. The chain uses TRBV5-1 and TRBJ2-3; D uncertain. The germline V gene encodes CDR1 SGHRS and CDR2 YFSETQ. The CDR3 length is 14 residues. The germline V and J ends were trimmed by 0 bases and 6 bases, with 11 bases remaining between them. The CDR3 region is CASSLETRRDTQYF. CDR3 coding DNA: TGCGCCAGCAGCTTGGAAACGCGCCGGGATACGCAGTATTTT.

CDR3 protein: CASSATSGITDTQYF. The CDR3 DNA sequence: TGCGCCAGCAGCGCTACTAGCGGGATCACAGATACGCAGTATTTT. The chain links TRBV10-1 to TRBJ2-3; 10 positions agree with TRBD2. CDR1 is WNHNN and CDR2 is SYGVQD in the germline V gene (reference sequence). This CDR3 is 15 amino acids long. The V gene end was trimmed by 6 bases and the J gene end by 2 bases; junction bases not matched to a gene: 5.

This clonotype was seen at least ten times. This chain links TRBV7-8 with TRBJ2-1, with 12 bases aligning to TRBD2. Germline CDR1 and CDR2: SGHVS and FQNEAQ. Trimming at V came to 6 bases and at J to 5 bases, leaving 8 bases not matched to a gene. This CDR3 region has 16 residues. CDR3 region: CASSPRTSGNHNEQFF. CDR3 nucleotides: TGTGCCAGCAGTCCTAGGACTAGCGGGAACCACAATGAGCAGTTCTTC.

This clonotype was counted only a few times. This sequence joins TRBV27 and TRBJ1-1, with TRBD1 identical over 9 bases. With 1 base clipped from V and 3 bases from J, the junction kept 0 bases outside the gene matches. Per the germline V gene, CDR1 is MNHEY and CDR2 is SMNVEV (reference sequence). The CDR3 covers 14 residues. CDR3 region: CASSLWTGDTEAFF. CDR3 DNA: TGTGCCAGCAGTTTATGGACAGGGGACACTGAAGCTTTCTTT.

This clonotype was seen repeatedly, ten times or more. The chain employs TRBV27 and TRBJ2-1; D may be TRBD2 (6 bases). This CDR3 contains 14 residues. Germline CDR1 is MNHEY and CDR2 is SMNVEV (reference sequence). The ends were cut back, 6 bases at V and 7 bases at J, with 16 bases in the middle. CDR3 amino acids: CASRVGGVVNEQFF. CDR3 bases: TGTGCCAGCAGGGTCGGAGGGGTAGTGAATGAGCAGTTCTTC.

This clonotype has at least ten counts. This chain joins TRBV3-1 and TRBJ2-3; 7 bases match TRBD2. With 4 bases clipped from V and 4 bases from J, the junction kept 11 bases outside the gene matches. The CDR3 is made up of 16 amino acids. Germline V gives CDR1 LGHDT, CDR2 YNNKEL (reference sequence). The DNA for the CDR3 is TGTGCCAGCAGCCCACTTGCGGGAGCTGTTTCAGATACGCAGTATTTT. Translation: CASSPLAGAVSDTQYF.

This clonotype has at least ten counts. The chain combines TRBV29-1 with TRBJ2-7; TRBD2 is a possible D gene (5 bases). Trimming took 5 bases from V and 2 from J, leaving 7 bases between them. CDR1 and CDR2 from the germline V gene are SQVTM and ANQGSEA. CDR3 size: 11 residues. Written as DNA, the CDR3 is TGCAGCGTTCGAGGGACCTACGAGCAGTACTTC. Protein sequence: CSVRGTYEQYF.

This clonotype has ten or more counts. The chain links TRBV7-9 to TRBJ1-4; TRBD1 agrees at 7 bases. After removal of 5 bases from V and 8 bases from J, the junction contained 8 bases not matched to a gene. Germline V gene sequence: CDR1 SEHNR, CDR2 FQNEAQ (reference sequence). CDR3 length: 14 residues. The CDR3 loop reads CASSPSGGGEKLFF. CDR3 nucleotide sequence: TGTGCCAGCAGCCCATCAGGGGGAGGGGAAAAACTGTTTTTT. Filled out from reference TRBV7-9 and TRBJ1-4, the complete variable domain reads DTGVSQNPRHKITKRGQNVTFRCDPISEHNRLYWYRQTLGQGPEFLTYFQNEAQLEKSRLLSDRFSAERPKGSFSTLEIQRTEQGDSAMYLCASSPSGGGEKLFFGSGTQLSVL.

Many counts were recorded for this clonotype. V gene TRBV20-1 combines with J gene TRBJ2-4; 10 nucleotides agree with TRBD1. CDR1 is DFQATT and CDR2 is SNEGSKA in the germline V gene (reference sequence). The CDR3 is 19 amino acids. After removal of 1 base from V and 0 bases from J, the junction contained 12 bases not matched to a gene. The CDR3 here is CSARALPGQGLLAKNIQYF. The CDR3 DNA sequence: TGCAGTGCTAGAGCCCTGCCGGGACAGGGGCTTCTAGCCAAAAACATTCAGTACTTC.

This clonotype occurred many times. V is TRBV19 and J is TRBJ2-7; 10 bases line up with TRBD2. Germline V gene data show CDR1 as LNHDA and CDR2 as SQIVND (reference sequence). There are 16 residues in the CDR3. Trimming removed 5 bases from V and 6 bases from J; junction bases left unmatched: 13. CDR3 protein: CASSPAGLAGESEQYF. The CDR3 DNA sequence: TGTGCCAGTAGTCCAGCGGGCCTAGCGGGAGAAAGCGAGCAGTACTTC.